This TCR beta chain stems from a study of OX40 agonist ivuxolimab in advanced cancers. Per the germline V gene, CDR1 is SGHDT and CDR2 is YYEEEE. The CDR3 totals 16 residues. The V and J ends lost 5 bases and 0 bases, in that order; junction bases with no gene match: 5. As to this clone: Its antigen is unknown.

Profiled with immunoSEQ multiplex PCR; TCRdb holds only in-frame clones, not every one. The sample consists of some 68,000 clones, 88% of them appearing once. Study results and limitations: Fewer expanded clones were found on average in CD4+ than in CD8+ T cells.

The source material was CD4+ or CD8+ T cells sorted from blood, sampled in a trial of the OX40 agonist ivuxolimab. This chain joins TRBV5-6 and TRBJ2-7; 13 bases align to TRBD2. The receptor was isolated from an adult with an advanced solid tumor such as melanoma, head and neck, liver or kidney cancer. This CDR3 is CASRSGLAGASYEQYF. DNA of the CDR3: TGTGCCAGCAGATCTGGACTAGCGGGGGCCTCCTACGAGCAGTACTTC.